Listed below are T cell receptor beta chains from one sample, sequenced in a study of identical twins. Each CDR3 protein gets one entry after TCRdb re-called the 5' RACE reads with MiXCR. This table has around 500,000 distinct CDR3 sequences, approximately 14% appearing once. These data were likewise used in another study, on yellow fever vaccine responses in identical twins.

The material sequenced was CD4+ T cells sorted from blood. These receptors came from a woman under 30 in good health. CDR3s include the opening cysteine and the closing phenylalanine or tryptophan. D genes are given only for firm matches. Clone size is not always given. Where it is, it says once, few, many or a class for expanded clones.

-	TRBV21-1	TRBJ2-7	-	CASSKAPDSSYEQYF	TGTGCCAGCAGCAAAGCCCCGGACAGTTCCTACGAGCAGTACTTC
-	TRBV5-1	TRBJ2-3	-	CASSLLRDTDTQYF	TGCGCCAGCAGCTTGTTGCGGGACACAGATACGCAGTATTTT
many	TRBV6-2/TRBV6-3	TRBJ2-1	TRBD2	CASSPGTSYNEQFF	TGTGCCAGCAGCCCAGGGACTAGCTACAATGAGCAGTTCTTC
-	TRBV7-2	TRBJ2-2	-	CASSFPGRPTGELFF	TGTGCCAGCAGCTTCCCCGGGAGACCCACCGGGGAGCTGTTTTTT
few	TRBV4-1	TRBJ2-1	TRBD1	CASSHAGQGAAEQFF	TGCGCCAGCAGCCATGCGGGGCAGGGGGCTGCTGAGCAGTTCTTC
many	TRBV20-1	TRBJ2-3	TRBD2	CSVVDSGRNTDTQYF	TGCAGTGTCGTGGATAGCGGGAGGAACACAGATACGCAGTATTTT
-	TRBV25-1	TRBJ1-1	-	CASRSGGGSFEAFF	TGTGCCAGCAGGTCAGGCGGGGGGTCCTTTGAAGCTTTCTTT
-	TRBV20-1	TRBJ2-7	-	CSAPPNWGSYEQYF	TGCAGTGCACCCCCCAATTGGGGCTCCTACGAGCAGTACTTC
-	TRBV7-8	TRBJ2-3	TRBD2	CASSSSGLAVADTQYF	TGTGCCAGCAGCAGCTCGGGACTAGCGGTGGCAGATACGCAGTATTTT
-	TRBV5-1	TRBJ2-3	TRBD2	CASSKTGTSLPDTQYF	TGCGCCAGCAGCAAAACCGGGACTAGTTTGCCAGATACGCAGTATTTT
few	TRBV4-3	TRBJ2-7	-	CASSQESGPNYEQYF	TGCGCCAGCAGCCAAGAGTCCGGGCCAAACTACGAGCAGTACTTC
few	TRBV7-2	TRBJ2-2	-	CASSFSANTGELFF	TGTGCCAGCAGCTTTAGTGCGAACACCGGGGAGCTGTTTTTT
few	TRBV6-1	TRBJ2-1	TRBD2	CASRGGGTSNNEQFF	TGTGCCAGCAGAGGGGGGGGGACTAGCAACAATGAGCAGTTCTTC
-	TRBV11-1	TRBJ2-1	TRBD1	CASSFRQGYNEQFF	TGTGCCAGCAGCTTCAGACAGGGGTATAATGAGCAGTTCTTC
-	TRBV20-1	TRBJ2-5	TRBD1	CSARAPGFLQGEFGTQYF	TGCAGTGCTAGAGCCCCAGGGTTCCTGCAGGGGGAATTCGGGACCCAGTACTTC
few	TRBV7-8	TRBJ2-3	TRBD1	CASSPPGQGPQYF	TGTGCCAGCAGCCCACCGGGACAGGGGCCGCAGTATTTT
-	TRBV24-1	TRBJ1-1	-	CATSGFRGGRTEAFF	TGTGCCACCAGTGGGTTTAGGGGAGGGAGGACTGAAGCTTTCTTT
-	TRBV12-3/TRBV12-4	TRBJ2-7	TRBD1	CASSPIDRGVYEQYF	TGTGCCAGCAGTCCAATAGACAGGGGAGTCTACGAGCAGTACTTC
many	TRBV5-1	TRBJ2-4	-	CASSFGTQNIQYF	TGCGCCAGCAGCTTCGGGACACAAAACATTCAGTACTTC
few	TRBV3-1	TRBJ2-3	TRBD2	CASSQEASGGHTQYF	TGTGCCAGCAGCCAAGAGGCTAGCGGGGGACATACGCAGTATTTT
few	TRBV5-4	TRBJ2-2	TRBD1	CASSLRTGIFTGELFF	TGTGCCAGCAGCCTCAGGACAGGCATATTTACCGGGGAGCTGTTTTTT
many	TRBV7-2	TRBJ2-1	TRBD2	CASSPRLAGGNEQFF	TGTGCCAGCAGCCCCCGACTAGCGGGAGGAAATGAGCAGTTCTTC
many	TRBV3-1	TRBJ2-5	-	CASSQSLGQTQETQYF	TGTGCCAGCAGCCAAAGTTTAGGTCAGACGCAAGAGACCCAGTACTTC
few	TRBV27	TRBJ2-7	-	CASSLALRYEQYF	TGTGCCAGCAGTTTGGCGCTACGATACGAGCAGTACTTC
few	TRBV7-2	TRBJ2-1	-	CASSTYGSYNEQFF	TGTGCCAGCAGCACCTATGGTTCCTACAATGAGCAGTTCTTC
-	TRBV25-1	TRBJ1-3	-	CASSESGFVAGNTIYF	TGTGCCAGCAGTGAATCAGGGTTCGTCGCTGGAAACACCATATATTTT
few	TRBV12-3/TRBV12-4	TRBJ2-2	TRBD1	CASSLGQGGPGELFF	TGTGCCAGCAGTTTGGGACAGGGGGGCCCCGGGGAGCTGTTTTTT
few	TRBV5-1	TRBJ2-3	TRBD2	CASSFSAGDRDTQYF	TGCGCCAGCAGCTTTTCAGCGGGGGACCGGGATACGCAGTATTTT
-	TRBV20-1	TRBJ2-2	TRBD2	CSARSGRLAGTGELFF	TGCAGTGCTAGATCTGGGAGACTAGCGGGCACCGGGGAGCTGTTTTTT
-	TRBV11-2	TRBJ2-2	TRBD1	CASSLIQGGTGELFF	TGTGCCAGCAGCTTAATACAGGGGGGCACCGGGGAGCTGTTTTTT
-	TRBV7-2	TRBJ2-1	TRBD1	CASSLQGQGASEQFF	TGTGCCAGCAGCTTACAGGGACAGGGGGCCTCGGAGCAGTTCTTC
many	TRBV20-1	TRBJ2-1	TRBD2	CSAQSGEAYNEQFF	TGCAGTGCCCAAAGCGGGGAGGCCTACAATGAGCAGTTCTTC
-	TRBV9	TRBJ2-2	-	CASTREFANTGELFF	TGTGCCAGCACCCGCGAATTTGCGAACACCGGGGAGCTGTTTTTT
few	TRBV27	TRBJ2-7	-	CASSLAGVSNEQYF	TGTGCCAGCAGTTTAGCAGGGGTTTCCAACGAGCAGTACTTC
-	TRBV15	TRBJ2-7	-	CATSRVRQTHSYEQYF	TGTGCCACCAGCAGAGTTCGGCAGACACACTCCTACGAGCAGTACTTC
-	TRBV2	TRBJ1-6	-	CASSGKSSSYNSPLHF	TGTGCCAGCAGTGGCAAGTCCAGCTCCTATAATTCACCCCTCCACTTT
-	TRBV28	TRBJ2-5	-	CASSSGSLGVETQYF	TGTGCCAGCAGTTCCGGGTCTTTGGGGGTGGAGACCCAGTACTTC
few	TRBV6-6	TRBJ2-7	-	CASSTRTPYEQYF	TGTGCCAGCAGTACTAGGACCCCCTACGAGCAGTACTTC
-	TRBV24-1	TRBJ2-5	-	CATSEPGEETQYF	TGTGCCACCAGTGAGCCAGGGGAGGAGACCCAGTACTTC
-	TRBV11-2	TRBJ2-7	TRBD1	CASSRQGEGGEQYF	TGTGCCAGCAGCCGACAGGGGGAAGGGGGCGAGCAGTACTTC